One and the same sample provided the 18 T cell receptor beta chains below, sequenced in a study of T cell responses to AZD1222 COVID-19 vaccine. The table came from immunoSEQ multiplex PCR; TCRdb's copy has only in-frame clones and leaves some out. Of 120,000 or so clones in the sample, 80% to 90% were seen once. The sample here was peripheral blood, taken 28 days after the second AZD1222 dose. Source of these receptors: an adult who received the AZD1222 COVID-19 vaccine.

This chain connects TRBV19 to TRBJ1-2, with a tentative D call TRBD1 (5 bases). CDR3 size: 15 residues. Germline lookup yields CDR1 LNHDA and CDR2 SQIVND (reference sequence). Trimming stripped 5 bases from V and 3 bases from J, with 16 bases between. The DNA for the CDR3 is TGTGCCAGTAGTCGCTACGGGGGAGGGGACTATGGCTACACCTTC. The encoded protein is CASSRYGGGDYGYTF.

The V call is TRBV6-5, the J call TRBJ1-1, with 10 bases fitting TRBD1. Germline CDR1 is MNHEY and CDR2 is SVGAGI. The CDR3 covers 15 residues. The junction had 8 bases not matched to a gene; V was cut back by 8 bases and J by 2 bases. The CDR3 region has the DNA TGTGCCAGCCCCCTGACAGGGGGCCGAAACACTGAAGCTTTCTTT. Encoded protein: CASPLTGGRNTEAFF.

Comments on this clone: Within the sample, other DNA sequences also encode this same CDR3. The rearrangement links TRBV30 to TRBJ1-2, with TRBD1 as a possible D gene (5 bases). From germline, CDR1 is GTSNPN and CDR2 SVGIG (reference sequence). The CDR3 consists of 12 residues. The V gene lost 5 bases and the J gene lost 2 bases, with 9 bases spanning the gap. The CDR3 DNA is TGTGCCTGGTCGGCAGGGAACTATGGCTACACCTTC. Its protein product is CAWSAGNYGYTF.

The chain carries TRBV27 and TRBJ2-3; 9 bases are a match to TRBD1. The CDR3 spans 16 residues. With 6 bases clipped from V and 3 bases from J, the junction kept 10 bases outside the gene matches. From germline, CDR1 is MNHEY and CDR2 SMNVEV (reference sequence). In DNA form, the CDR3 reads TGTGCCAGCAGGCCGGGGACAGGGCTTAGGACAGATACGCAGTATTTT. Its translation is CASRPGTGLRTDTQYF.

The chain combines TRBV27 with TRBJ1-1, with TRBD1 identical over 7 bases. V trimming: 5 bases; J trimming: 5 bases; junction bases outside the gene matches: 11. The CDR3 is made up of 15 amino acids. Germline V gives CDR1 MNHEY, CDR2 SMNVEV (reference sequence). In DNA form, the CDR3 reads TGTGCCAGCAGTCCCAGACAGGGAAGGGTTACTGAAGCTTTCTTT. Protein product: CASSPRQGRVTEAFF.

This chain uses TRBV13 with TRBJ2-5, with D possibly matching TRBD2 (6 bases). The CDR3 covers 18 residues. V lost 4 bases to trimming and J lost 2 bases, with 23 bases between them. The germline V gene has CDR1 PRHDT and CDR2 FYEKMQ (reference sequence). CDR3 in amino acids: CASSSTLSHAGGQETQYF. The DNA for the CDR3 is TGTGCCAGCAGCTCTACCTTATCTCATGCCGGAGGGCAAGAGACCCAGTACTTC.

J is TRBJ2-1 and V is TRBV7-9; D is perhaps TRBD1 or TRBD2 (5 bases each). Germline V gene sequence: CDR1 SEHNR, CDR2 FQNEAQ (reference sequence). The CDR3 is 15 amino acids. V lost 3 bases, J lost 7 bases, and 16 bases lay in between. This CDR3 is CASSLGAGRGNEQFF. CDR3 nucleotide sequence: TGTGCCAGCAGCTTGGGCGCAGGGCGCGGGAATGAGCAGTTCTTC.

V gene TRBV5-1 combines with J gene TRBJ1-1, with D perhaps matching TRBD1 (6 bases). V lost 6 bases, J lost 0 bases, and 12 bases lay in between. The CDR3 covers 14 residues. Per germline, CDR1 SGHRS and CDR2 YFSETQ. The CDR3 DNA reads TGCGCCAGCAATCCGGGGGCTGTGAACACTGAAGCTTTCTTT. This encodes CASNPGAVNTEAFF.

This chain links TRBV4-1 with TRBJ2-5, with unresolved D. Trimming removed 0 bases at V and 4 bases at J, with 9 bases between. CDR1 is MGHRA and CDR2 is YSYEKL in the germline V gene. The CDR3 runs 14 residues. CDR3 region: CASSQDGRRETQYF. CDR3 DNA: TGCGCCAGCAGCCAAGATGGTCGGAGAGAGACCCAGTACTTC.

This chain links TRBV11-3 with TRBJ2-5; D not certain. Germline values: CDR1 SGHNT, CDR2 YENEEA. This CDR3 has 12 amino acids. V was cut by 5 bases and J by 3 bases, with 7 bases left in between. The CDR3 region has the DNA TGTGCCAGCAGCCGATCAAAAGAGACCCAGTACTTC. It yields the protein CASSRSKETQYF. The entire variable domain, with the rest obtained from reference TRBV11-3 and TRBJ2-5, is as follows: EAGVVQSPRYKIIEKKQPVAFWCNPISGHNTLYWYLQNLGQGPELLIRYENEEAVDDSQLPKDRFSAERLKGVDSTLKIQPAELGDSAVYLCASSRSKETQYFGPGTRLLVL.

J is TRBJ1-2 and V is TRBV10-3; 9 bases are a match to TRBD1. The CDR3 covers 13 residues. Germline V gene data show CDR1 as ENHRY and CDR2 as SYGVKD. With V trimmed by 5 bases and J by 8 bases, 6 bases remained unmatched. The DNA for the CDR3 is TGTGCCATCAGTCCGACAGGGGGTAAGGGCTACACCTTC. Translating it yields CAISPTGGKGYTF.

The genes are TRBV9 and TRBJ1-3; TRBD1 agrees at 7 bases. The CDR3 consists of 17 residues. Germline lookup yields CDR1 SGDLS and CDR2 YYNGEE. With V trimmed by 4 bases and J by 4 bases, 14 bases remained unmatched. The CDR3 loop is CASSRGTAIRAGNTIYF. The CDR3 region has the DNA TGTGCCAGCAGCCGTGGGACAGCCATTAGGGCGGGAAACACCATATATTTT. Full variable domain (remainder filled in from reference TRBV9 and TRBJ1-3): DSGVTQTPKHLITATGQRVTLRCSPRSGDLSVYWYQQSLDQGLQFLIQYYNGEERAKGNILERFSAQQFPDLHSELNLSSLELGDSALYFCASSRGTAIRAGNTIYFGEGSWLTVV.

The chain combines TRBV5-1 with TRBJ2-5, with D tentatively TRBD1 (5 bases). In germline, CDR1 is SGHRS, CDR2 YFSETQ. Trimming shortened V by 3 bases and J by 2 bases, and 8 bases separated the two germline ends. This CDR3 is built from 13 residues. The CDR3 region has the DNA TGCGCCAGCAGCTCCCGACAGCAAGAGACCCAGTACTTC. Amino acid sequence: CASSSRQQETQYF.

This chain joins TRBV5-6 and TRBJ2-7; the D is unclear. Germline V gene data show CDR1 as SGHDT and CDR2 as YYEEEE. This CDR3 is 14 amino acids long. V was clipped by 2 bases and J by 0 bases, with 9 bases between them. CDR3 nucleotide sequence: TGTGCCAGCAGCTTAGGTCTGAGCTCCTACGAGCAGTACTTC. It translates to CASSLGLSSYEQYF.

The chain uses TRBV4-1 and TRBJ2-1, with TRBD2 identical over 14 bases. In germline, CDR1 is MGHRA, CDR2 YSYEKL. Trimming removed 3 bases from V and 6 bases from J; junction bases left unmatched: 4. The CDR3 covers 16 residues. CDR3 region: CASSQAGTSGSNEQFF. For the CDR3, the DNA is TGCGCCAGCAGCCAGGCCGGGACTAGCGGGAGCAATGAGCAGTTCTTC.

The CDR3 DNA reads as TGTGCCAGCAGCCGGGGGATGAACACTGAAGCTTTCTTT. Its protein product is CASSRGMNTEAFF. The chain is built from TRBV7-3 and TRBJ1-1, with a possible D match to TRBD1 (5 bases). Trimming left V 5 bases short and J 0 bases short, with 7 bases between. The CDR3 has 13 residues. From germline, CDR1 is SGHTA and CDR2 FQGTGA.

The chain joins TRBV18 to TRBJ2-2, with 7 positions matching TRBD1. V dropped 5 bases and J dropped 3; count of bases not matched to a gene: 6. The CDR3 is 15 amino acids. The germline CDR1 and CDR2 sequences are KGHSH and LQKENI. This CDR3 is CASSKFTGDTGELFF. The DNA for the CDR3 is TGTGCCAGCTCAAAATTTACAGGGGACACCGGGGAGCTGTTTTTT. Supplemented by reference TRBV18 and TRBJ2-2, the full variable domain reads NAGVMQNPRHLVRRRGQEARLRCSPMKGHSHVYWYRQLPEEGLKFMVYLQKENIIDESGMPKERFSAEFPKEGPSILRIQQVVRGDSAAYFCASSKFTGDTGELFFGEGSRLTVL.

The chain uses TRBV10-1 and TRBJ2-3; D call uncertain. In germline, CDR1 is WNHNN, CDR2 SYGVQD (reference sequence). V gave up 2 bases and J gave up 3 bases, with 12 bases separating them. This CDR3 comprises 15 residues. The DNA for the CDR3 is TGCGCCAGCAGTGAGGTTGGGGAAGGGACAGATACGCAGTATTTT. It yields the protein CASSEVGEGTDTQYF.